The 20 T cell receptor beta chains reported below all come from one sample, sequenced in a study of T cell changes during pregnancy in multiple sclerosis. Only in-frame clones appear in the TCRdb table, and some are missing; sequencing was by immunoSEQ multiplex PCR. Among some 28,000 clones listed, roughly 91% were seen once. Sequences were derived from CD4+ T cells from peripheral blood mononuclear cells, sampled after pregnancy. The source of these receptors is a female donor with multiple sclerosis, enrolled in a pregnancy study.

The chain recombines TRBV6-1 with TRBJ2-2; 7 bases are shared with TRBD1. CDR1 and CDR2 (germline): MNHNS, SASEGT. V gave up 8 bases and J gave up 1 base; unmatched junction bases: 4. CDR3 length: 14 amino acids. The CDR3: CASVRTGNTGELFF. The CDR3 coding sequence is TGTGCCAGCGTGAGGACAGGGAACACCGGGGAGCTGTTTTTT.

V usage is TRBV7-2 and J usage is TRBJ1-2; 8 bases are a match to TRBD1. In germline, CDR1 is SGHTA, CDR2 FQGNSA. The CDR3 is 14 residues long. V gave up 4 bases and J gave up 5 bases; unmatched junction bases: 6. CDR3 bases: TGTGCCAGCAGCTCCGGACAGGGTTGGTATGGCTACACCTTC. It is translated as CASSSGQGWYGYTF.

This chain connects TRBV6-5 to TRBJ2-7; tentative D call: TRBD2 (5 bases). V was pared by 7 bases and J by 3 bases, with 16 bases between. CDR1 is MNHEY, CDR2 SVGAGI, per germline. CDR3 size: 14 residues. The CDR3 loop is CASMRESGFYEQYF. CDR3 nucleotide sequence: TGTGCCAGCATGAGGGAATCGGGGTTCTACGAGCAGTACTTC.

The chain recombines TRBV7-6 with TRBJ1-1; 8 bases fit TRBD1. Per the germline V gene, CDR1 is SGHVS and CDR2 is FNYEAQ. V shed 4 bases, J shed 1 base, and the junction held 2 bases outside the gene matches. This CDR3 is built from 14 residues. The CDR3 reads CASSYDRGNTEAFF. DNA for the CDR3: TGTGCCAGCAGCTACGACAGGGGGAACACTGAAGCTTTCTTT.

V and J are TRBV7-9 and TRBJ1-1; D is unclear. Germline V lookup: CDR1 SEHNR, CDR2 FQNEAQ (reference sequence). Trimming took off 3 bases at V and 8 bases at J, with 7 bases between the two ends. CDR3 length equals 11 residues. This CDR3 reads CASSFSLEAFF. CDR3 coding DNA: TGTGCCAGCAGCTTCTCACTAGAAGCTTTCTTT.

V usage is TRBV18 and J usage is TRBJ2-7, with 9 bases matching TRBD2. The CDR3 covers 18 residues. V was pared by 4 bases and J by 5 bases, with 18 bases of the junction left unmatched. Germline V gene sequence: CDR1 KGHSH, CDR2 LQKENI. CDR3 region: CASSLRLVLAGVGNEQYF. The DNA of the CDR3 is TGTGCCAGCTCACTGAGGCTAGTTTTAGCGGGAGTTGGTAACGAGCAGTACTTC.

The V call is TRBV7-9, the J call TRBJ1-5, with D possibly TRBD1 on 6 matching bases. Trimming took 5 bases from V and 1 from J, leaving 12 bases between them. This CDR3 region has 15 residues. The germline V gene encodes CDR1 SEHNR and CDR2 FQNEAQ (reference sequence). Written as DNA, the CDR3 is TGTGCCAGCAGCCCTTGGGGGCTAAGCAATCAGCCCCAGCATTTT. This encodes CASSPWGLSNQPQHF.

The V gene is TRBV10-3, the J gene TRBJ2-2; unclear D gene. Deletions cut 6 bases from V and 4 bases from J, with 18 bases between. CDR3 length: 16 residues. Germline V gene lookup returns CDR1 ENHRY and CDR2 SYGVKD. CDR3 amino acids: CAISSVHPPSTGELFF. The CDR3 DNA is TGTGCCATCAGCTCCGTCCACCCCCCGAGCACCGGGGAGCTGTTTTTT.

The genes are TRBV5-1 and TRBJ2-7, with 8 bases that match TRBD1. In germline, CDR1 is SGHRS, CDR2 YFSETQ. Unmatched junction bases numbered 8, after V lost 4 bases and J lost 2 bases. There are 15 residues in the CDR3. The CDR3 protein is CASSRSGGSPYEQYF. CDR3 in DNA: TGCGCCAGCAGCCGATCAGGGGGCTCTCCCTACGAGCAGTACTTC.

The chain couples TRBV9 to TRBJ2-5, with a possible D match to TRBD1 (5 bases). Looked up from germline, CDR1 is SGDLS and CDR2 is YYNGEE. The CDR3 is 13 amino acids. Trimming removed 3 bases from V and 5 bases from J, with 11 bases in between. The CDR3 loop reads CASSEGPRETQYF. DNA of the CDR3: TGTGCCAGCAGCGAGGGGCCAAGGGAGACCCAGTACTTC.

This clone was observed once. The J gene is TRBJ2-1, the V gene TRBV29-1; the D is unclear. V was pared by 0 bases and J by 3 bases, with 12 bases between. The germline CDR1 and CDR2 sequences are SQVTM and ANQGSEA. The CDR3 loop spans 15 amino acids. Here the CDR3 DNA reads TGCAGCGTTGAAGACTACCTCGCTCGCTACAATGAGCAGTTCTTC. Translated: CSVEDYLARYNEQFF.

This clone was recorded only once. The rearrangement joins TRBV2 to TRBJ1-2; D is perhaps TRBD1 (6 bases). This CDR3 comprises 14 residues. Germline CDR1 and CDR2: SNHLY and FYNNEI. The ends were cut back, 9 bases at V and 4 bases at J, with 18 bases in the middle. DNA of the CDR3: TGTGCCAGAGAAAACAGGGCTTGGGGCTATGGCTACACCTTC. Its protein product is CARENRAWGYGYTF. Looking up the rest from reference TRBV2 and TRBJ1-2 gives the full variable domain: EPEVTQTPSHQVTQMGQEVILRCVPISNHLYFYWYRQILGQKVEFLVSFYNNEISEKSEIFDDQFSVERPDGSNFTLKIRSTKLEDSAMYFCARENRAWGYGYTFGSGTRLTVV.

The CDR3 loop is CASSLGRQSTEAFF. The CDR3 DNA reads TGTGCCAGCAGCTTGGGCAGACAGTCCACTGAAGCTTTCTTT. The chain employs TRBV5-6 and TRBJ1-1; D is possibly TRBD1 (5 bases). Trimming took off 0 bases at V and 4 bases at J, with 10 bases between the two ends. This CDR3 comprises 14 residues. Looked up from germline, CDR1 is SGHDT and CDR2 is YYEEEE.

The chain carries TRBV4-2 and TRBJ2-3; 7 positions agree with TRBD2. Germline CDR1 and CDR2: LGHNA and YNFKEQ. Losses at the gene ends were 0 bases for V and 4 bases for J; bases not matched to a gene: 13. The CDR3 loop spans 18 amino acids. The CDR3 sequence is CASSQEGGEGVGADTQYF. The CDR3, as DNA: TGTGCCAGCAGCCAAGAGGGGGGGGAGGGAGTAGGGGCAGATACGCAGTATTTT.

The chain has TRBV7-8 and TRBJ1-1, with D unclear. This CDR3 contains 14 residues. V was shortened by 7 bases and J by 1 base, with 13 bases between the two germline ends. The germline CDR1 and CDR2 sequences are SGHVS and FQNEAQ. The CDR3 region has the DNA TGTGCCAGCATGCAGGAAGGCAGGAACACTGAAGCTTTCTTT. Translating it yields CASMQEGRNTEAFF.

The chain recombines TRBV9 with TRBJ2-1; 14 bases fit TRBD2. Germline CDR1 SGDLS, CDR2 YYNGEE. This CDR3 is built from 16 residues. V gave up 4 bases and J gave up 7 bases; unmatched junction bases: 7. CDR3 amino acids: CASSLRLAGGQNEQFF. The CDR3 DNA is TGTGCCAGCAGCCTTCGACTAGCGGGGGGGCAGAATGAGCAGTTCTTC.

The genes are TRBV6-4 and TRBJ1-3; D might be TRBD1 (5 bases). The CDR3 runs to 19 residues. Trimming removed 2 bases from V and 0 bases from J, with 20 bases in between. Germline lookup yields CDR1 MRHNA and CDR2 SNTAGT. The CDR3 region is CASSDGIREWGLSGNTIYF. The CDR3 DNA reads TGTGCCAGCAGTGACGGTATAAGAGAGTGGGGCCTCTCTGGAAACACCATATATTTT.

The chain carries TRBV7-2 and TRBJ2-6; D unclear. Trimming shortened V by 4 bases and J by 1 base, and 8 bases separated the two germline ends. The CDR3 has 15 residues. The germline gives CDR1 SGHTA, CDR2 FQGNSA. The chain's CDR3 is CASSSEQSGANVLTF. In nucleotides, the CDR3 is TGTGCCAGCAGCTCGGAGCAATCTGGGGCCAACGTCCTGACTTTC. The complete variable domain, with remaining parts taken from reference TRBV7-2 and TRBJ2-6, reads GAGVSQSPSNKVTEKGKDVELRCDPISGHTALYWYRQSLGQGLEFLIYFQGNSAPDKSGLPSDRFSAERTGGSVSTLTIQRTQQEDSAVYLCASSSEQSGANVLTFGAGSRLTVL.

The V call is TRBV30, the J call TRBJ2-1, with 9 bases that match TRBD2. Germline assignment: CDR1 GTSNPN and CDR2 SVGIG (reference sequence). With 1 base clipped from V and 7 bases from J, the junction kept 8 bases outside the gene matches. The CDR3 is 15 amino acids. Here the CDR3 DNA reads TGTGCCTGGAGTGCCCTCAGACTAGCGGTAAATGAGCAGTTCTTC. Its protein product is CAWSALRLAVNEQFF.

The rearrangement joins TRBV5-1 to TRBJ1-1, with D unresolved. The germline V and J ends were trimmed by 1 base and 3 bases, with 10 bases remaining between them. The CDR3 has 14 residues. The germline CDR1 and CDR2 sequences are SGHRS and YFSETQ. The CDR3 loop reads CASSLRVGDTEAFF. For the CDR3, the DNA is TGCGCCAGCAGCTTGAGGGTCGGGGACACTGAAGCTTTCTTT.